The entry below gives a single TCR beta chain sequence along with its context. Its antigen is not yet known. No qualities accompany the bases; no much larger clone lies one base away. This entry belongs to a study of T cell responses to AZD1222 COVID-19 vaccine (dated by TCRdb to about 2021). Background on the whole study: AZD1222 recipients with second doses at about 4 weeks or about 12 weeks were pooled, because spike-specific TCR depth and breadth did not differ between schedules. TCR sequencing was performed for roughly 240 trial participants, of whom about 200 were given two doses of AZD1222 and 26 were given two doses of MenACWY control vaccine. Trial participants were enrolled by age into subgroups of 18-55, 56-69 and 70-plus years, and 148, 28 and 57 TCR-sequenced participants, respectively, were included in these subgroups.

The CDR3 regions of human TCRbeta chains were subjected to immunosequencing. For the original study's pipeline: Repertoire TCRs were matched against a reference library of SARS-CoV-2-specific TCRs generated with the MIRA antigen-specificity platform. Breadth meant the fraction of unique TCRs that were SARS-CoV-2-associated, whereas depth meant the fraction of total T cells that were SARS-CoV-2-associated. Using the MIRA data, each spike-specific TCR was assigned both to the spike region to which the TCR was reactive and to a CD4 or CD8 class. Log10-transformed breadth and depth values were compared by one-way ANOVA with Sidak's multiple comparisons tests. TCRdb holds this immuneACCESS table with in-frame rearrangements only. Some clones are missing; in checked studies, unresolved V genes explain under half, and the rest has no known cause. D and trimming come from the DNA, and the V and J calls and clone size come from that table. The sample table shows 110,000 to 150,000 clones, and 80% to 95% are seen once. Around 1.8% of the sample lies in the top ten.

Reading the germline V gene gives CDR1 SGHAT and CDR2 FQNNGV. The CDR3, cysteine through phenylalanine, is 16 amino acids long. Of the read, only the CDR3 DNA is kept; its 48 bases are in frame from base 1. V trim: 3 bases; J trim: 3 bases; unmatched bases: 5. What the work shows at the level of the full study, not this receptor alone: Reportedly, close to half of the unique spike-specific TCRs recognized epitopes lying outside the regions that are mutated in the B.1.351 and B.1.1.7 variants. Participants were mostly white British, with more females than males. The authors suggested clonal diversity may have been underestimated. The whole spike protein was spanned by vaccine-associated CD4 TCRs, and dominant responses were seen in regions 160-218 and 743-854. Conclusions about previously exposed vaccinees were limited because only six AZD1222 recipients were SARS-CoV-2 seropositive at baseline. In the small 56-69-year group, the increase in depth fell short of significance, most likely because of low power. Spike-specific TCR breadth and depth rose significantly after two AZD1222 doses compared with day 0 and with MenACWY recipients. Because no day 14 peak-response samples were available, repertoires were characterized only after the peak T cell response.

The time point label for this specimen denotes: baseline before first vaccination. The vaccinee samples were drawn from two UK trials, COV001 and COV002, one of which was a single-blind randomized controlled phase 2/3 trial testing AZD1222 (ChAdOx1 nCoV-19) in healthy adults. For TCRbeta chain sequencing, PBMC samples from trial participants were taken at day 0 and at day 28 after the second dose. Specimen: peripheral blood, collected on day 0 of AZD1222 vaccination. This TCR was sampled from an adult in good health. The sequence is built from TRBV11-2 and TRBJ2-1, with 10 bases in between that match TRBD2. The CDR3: CASSFFTSGNYNEQFF. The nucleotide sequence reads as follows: TGTGCCAGCAGCTTTTTTACTAGCGGGAACTACAATGAGCAGTTCTTC.